The 21 T cell receptor beta chains below come from one sample, sequenced in a study of cytotoxic CD8 clonotypes in ibrutinib-treated CLL. Sequenced by immunoSEQ multiplex PCR; TCRdb stores in-frame clones only, minus some. The sample carries 110,000 to 150,000 clones, about 78% recorded once. The sequencing used PBMCs, collected after 24 months of ibrutinib treatment. These receptors were collected from a human donor with chronic lymphocytic leukemia.

This chain joins TRBV18 and TRBJ1-2; 9 bases line up with TRBD1. Trimming removed 2 bases from V and 1 base from J; junction bases left unmatched: 5. CDR3 length: 16 amino acids. Germline-derived CDR1 and CDR2 are KGHSH and LQKENI. CDR3: CASSPVGTGLNYGYTF. CDR3 nucleotide sequence: TGTGCCAGCTCACCAGTCGGGACAGGGCTTAACTATGGCTACACCTTC. The whole variable domain, filled in from reference TRBV18 and TRBJ1-2, reads NAGVMQNPRHLVRRRGQEARLRCSPMKGHSHVYWYRQLPEEGLKFMVYLQKENIIDESGMPKERFSAEFPKEGPSILRIQQVVRGDSAAYFCASSPVGTGLNYGYTFGSGTRLTVV.

This clone was seen more than once but under ten times. The chain combines TRBV28 with TRBJ2-7; D gene ambiguous. There are 12 residues in the CDR3. The germline V and J ends were trimmed by 5 bases and 3 bases, with 8 bases remaining between them. Germline V gives CDR1 MDHEN, CDR2 SYDVKM. The CDR3 reads CASSGRFYEQYF. The CDR3 DNA reads TGTGCCAGCAGTGGCAGATTCTACGAGCAGTACTTC.

Here the CDR3 reads CASLGTSGANVLTF. The CDR3, as DNA: TGTGCCAGCTTAGGGACCTCTGGGGCCAACGTCCTGACTTTC. The chain joins TRBV18 to TRBJ2-6; the D call may be TRBD1 or TRBD2 (5 bases each). V dropped 7 bases and J dropped 0 bases, with 7 bases sitting between them. CDR1 and CDR2 (germline): KGHSH, LQKENI. The CDR3 covers 14 residues.

The rearrangement uses TRBV5-1 and TRBJ1-2; TRBD1 matches 10 bases. Germline-derived CDR1 and CDR2 are SGHRS and YFSETQ. The CDR3 has 15 amino acids. Trimming at V came to 5 bases and at J to 5 bases, leaving 9 bases not matched to a gene. The DNA for the CDR3 is TGCGCCAGCAGGGAGACAGGGGGCTCTTGGTATGGCTACACCTTC. Amino acid sequence: CASRETGGSWYGYTF.

V is TRBV7-9 and J is TRBJ1-2; D may be TRBD1 (5 bases). The germline V gene encodes CDR1 SEHNR and CDR2 FQNEAQ (reference sequence). Trimming stripped 3 bases from V and 4 bases from J, with 9 bases between. This CDR3 comprises 13 residues. CDR3: CASSFAGPYGYTF. The CDR3 DNA sequence: TGTGCCAGCAGCTTCGCGGGGCCCTATGGCTACACCTTC.

The rearrangement uses TRBV6-1 and TRBJ2-5, with D possibly matching TRBD1 (5 bases). Trimming removed 1 base from V and 5 bases from J, with 14 bases in between. The germline V gene has CDR1 MNHNS and CDR2 SASEGT. The CDR3 has 15 residues. The CDR3 region has the DNA TGTGCCAGCAGTGAAGATGGTGGGCCAGGGGAGACCCAGTACTTC. This encodes CASSEDGGPGETQYF.

This sequence joins TRBV7-9 and TRBJ1-4; maybe TRBD1 (6 bases). CDR3 length: 14 amino acids. Trimming shortened V by 5 bases and J by 7 bases, and 14 bases separated the two germline ends. CDR1 and CDR2 (germline): SEHNR, FQNEAQ (reference sequence). CDR3 in amino acids: CASSPFGGPEKLFF. CDR3 coding DNA: TGTGCCAGCAGCCCGTTCGGGGGGCCTGAAAAACTGTTTTTT.

The chain links TRBV10-3 to TRBJ1-1, with 7 bases identical to TRBD1. Germline V lookup: CDR1 ENHRY, CDR2 SYGVKD. The CDR3 totals 12 residues. V shed 6 bases and J 4 bases; nucleotides not matched to a gene: 2. CDR3 nucleotide sequence: TGTGCCATCAGACAGGGGAGCACTGAAGCTTTCTTT. Encoded protein: CAIRQGSTEAFF.

J is TRBJ2-2 and V is TRBV13; no clear D gene. CDR1 and CDR2 from the germline V gene are PRHDT and FYEKMQ (reference sequence). V shed 1 base and J shed 6 bases, with 6 bases lying between them. This CDR3 has 13 amino acids. The CDR3 region is CASSLAGSGELFF. Here the CDR3 DNA reads TGTGCCAGCAGCTTAGCGGGCTCCGGGGAGCTGTTTTTT.

In its sample, this clone was seen a few times. The CDR3 region is CASSFETNYGYTF. CDR3 coding DNA: TGTGCCAGCAGTTTCGAGACTAACTATGGCTACACCTTC. The chain recombines TRBV28 with TRBJ1-2; the D is unclear. The CDR3 runs to 13 residues. Germline values: CDR1 MDHEN, CDR2 SYDVKM. The V end lost 3 bases, the J end lost 0 bases, and 5 bases lay between the germline ends.

The rearrangement uses TRBV5-1 and TRBJ1-4, with TRBD1 matching 10 bases. Germline V gene sequence: CDR1 SGHRS, CDR2 YFSETQ. The CDR3 is 15 amino acids. The ends lost 5 bases at V and 2 bases at J; junction bases unmatched: 3. This CDR3 reads CASRGQGHTNEKLFF. The DNA of the CDR3 is TGCGCCAGCAGGGGACAGGGGCATACTAATGAAAAACTGTTTTTT.

This chain connects TRBV11-2 to TRBJ2-1; D is ambiguous. V was cut by 1 base and J by 6 bases, with 7 bases left in between. The CDR3 is made up of 13 amino acids. The germline CDR1 and CDR2 sequences are SGHAT and FQNNGV. As DNA, the CDR3 is TGTGCCAGCAGCTTAGTGGCGACCAATGAGCAGTTCTTC. This codes for CASSLVATNEQFF.

The chain carries TRBV10-3 and TRBJ1-1; no firm D call. CDR3 size: 14 residues. V dropped 1 base and J dropped 5 bases, with 11 bases sitting between them. Germline V CDR1 and CDR2: ENHRY, SYGVKD. The CDR3 sequence is CAISEFGDGTEAFF. The CDR3 nucleotides are TGTGCCATCAGTGAGTTTGGGGATGGGACTGAAGCTTTCTTT.

J is TRBJ1-2 and V is TRBV9; a possible D gene is TRBD1 (5 bases). V lost 0 bases and J lost 2, with 14 bases in between. There are 16 residues in the CDR3. CDR1 is SGDLS and CDR2 is YYNGEE in the germline V gene. The DNA for the CDR3 is TGTGCCAGCAGCGTAGGCGGGGGGAGAGCGAACTATGGCTACACCTTC. It yields the protein CASSVGGGRANYGYTF.

This clone was seen a handful of times. V is TRBV7-8 and J is TRBJ1-6; D not resolved. CDR3 size: 13 residues. CDR1 and CDR2 (germline): SGHVS, FQNEAQ. The V gene lost 2 bases and the J gene lost 6 bases, with 5 bases spanning the gap. The CDR3, as DNA: TGTGCCAGCAGCTTATTGAGTAATTCACCCCTCCACTTT. Residues: CASSLLSNSPLHF.

The J gene is TRBJ1-1, the V gene TRBV2; D is perhaps TRBD1 (5 bases). V was pared by 4 bases and J by 4 bases, with 16 bases between. Germline CDR1 and CDR2: SNHLY and FYNNEI. The CDR3 has 15 amino acids. The CDR3 sequence: CASSGPGTVGTEAFF. The CDR3 DNA reads as TGTGCCAGCAGTGGTCCCGGGACCGTGGGCACTGAAGCTTTCTTT.

V gene TRBV2 combines with J gene TRBJ2-7, with 11 bases fitting TRBD2. Germline V gene data show CDR1 as SNHLY and CDR2 as FYNNEI. V lost 6 bases to trimming and J lost 2 bases; unmatched junction nucleotides: 6. CDR3 length: 15 amino acids. In DNA, the CDR3 is TGTGCCAGCAGACCTGGGACTAGCGGCACCTACGAGCAGTACTTC. As protein: CASRPGTSGTYEQYF.

V usage is TRBV5-1 and J usage is TRBJ2-5; no clear D gene. The CDR3 consists of 13 residues. Between the trimmed V and J ends, which lost 4 bases and 5 bases, there was a span of 12 bases. Germline lookup yields CDR1 SGHRS and CDR2 YFSETQ. As DNA, the CDR3 is TGCGCCAGCAGCCCGGACCTGGGGGAGACCCAGTACTTC. Protein product: CASSPDLGETQYF.

The chain has TRBV5-6 and TRBJ1-3; maybe TRBD1 (5 bases). Germline lookup yields CDR1 SGHDT and CDR2 YYEEEE. This CDR3 is 16 amino acids long. Trimming took off 0 bases at V and 4 bases at J, with 14 bases between the two ends. The CDR3: CASSLAGDPPGNTIYF. The CDR3 nucleotides read TGTGCCAGCAGCTTGGCCGGGGACCCCCCCGGAAACACCATATATTTT.

This clone was seen once. The CDR3 region has the DNA TGTGCCAGCAGCTTAGTGGCCACCGGGTTTGGCTCCTACGAGCAGTACTTC. It translates to CASSLVATGFGSYEQYF. The chain recombines TRBV7-8 with TRBJ2-7; no clear D. This CDR3 has 17 residues. The germline CDR1 and CDR2 sequences are SGHVS and FQNEAQ. Trimming pared 1 base from V and 0 bases from J, leaving 16 bases between.

This clone was found a few times. V gene TRBV9 combines with J gene TRBJ1-4, with 7 bases that match TRBD1. The germline V gene encodes CDR1 SGDLS and CDR2 YYNGEE. This CDR3 is built from 13 residues. V trimming: 4 bases; J trimming: 5 bases; junction bases outside the gene matches: 2. The CDR3 loop reads CASSQGQNEKLFF. The CDR3 nucleotides read TGTGCCAGCAGCCAGGGACAGAATGAAAAACTGTTTTTT.